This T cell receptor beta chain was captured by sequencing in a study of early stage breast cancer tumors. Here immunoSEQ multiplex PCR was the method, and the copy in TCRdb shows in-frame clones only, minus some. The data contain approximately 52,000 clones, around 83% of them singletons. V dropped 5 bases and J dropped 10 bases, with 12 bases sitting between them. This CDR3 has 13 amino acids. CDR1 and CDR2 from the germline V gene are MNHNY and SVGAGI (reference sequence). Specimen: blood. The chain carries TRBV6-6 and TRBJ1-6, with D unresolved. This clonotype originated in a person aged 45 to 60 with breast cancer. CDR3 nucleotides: TGTGCCAGCAGTCCCACGGACGGATCACCCCTCCACTTT. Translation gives CASSPTDGSPLHF.